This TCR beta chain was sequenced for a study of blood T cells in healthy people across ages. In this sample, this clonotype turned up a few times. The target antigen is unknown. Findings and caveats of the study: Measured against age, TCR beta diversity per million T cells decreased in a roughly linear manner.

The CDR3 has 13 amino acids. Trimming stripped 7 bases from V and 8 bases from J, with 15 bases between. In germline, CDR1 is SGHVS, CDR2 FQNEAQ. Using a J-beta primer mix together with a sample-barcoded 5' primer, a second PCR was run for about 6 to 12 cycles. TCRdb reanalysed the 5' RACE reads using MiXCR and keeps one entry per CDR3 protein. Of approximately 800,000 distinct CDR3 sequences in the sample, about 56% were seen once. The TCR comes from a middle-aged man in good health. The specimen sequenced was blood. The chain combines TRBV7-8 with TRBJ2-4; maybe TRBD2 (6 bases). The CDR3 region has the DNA TGTGCCAGCACGGGCGGGATGGGGGACATTCAGTACTTC. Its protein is CASTGGMGDIQYF.